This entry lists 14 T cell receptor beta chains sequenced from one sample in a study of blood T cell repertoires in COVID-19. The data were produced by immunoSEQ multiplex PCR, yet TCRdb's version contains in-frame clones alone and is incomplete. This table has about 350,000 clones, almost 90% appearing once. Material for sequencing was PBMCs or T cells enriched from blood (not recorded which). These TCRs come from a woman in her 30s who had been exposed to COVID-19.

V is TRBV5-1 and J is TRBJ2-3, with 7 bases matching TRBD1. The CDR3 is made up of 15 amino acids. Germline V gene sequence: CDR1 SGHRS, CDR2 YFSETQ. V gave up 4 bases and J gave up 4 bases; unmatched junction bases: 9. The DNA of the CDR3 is TGCGCCAGCAGCCCTGGGACAGCAAGTTCAGATACGCAGTATTTT. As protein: CASSPGTASSDTQYF.

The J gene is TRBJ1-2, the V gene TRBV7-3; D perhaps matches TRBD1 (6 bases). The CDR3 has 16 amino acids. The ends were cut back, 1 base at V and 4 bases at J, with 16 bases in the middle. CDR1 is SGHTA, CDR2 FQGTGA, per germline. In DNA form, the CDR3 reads TGTGCCAGCAGCTTAATGGGAACAGGGAATCGCTATGGCTACACCTTC. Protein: CASSLMGTGNRYGYTF.

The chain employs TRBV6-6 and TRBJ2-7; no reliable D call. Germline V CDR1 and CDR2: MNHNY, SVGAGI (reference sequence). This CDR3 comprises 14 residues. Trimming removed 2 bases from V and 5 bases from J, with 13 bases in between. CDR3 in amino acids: CASSYPPRLDEQYF. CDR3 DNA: TGTGCCAGCAGTTACCCTCCTAGACTGGACGAGCAGTACTTC.

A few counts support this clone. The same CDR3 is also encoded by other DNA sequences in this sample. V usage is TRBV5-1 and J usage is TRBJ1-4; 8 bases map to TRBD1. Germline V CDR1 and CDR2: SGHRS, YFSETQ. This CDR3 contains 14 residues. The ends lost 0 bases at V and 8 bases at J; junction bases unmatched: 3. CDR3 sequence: CASSLDRGREKLFF. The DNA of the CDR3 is TGCGCCAGCAGCTTGGACAGGGGGAGGGAAAAACTGTTTTTT.

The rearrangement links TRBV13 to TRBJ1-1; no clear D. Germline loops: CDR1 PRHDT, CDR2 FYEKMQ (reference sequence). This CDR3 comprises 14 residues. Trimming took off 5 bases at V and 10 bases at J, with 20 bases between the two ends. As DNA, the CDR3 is TGTGCCAGCAGCCCCCTGAGAGGTCCCCTTGGAGCTTTCTTT. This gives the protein CASSPLRGPLGAFF.

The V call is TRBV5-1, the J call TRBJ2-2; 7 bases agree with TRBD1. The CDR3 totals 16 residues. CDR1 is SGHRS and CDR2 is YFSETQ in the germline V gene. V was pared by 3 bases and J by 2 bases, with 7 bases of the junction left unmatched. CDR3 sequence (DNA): TGCGCCAGCAGCTCCCGCTGGGACAGCAACACCGGGGAGCTGTTTTTT. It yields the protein CASSSRWDSNTGELFF. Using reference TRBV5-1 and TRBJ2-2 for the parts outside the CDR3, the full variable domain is KAGVTQTPRYLIKTRGQQVTLSCSPISGHRSVSWYQQTPGQGLQFLFEYFSETQRNKGNFPGRFSGRQFSNSRSEMNVSTLELGDSALYLCASSSRWDSNTGELFFGEGSRLTVL.

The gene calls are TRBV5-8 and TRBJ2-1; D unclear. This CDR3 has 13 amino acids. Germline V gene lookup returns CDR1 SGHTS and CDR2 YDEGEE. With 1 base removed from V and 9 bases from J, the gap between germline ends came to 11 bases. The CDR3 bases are TGTGCCAGCAGCTTGTTTGAGGAGAGTGAGCAGTTCTTC. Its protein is CASSLFEESEQFF.

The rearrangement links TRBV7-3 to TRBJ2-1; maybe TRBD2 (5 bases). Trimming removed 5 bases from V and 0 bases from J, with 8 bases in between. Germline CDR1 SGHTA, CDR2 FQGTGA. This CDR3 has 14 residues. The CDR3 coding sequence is TGTGCCAGCAGCACAGAGGGCTCCTACAATGAGCAGTTCTTC. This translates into CASSTEGSYNEQFF.

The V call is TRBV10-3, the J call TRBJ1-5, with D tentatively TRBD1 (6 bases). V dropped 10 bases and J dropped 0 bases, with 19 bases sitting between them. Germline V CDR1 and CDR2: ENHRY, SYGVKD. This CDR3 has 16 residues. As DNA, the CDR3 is TGTGCCACCAAGTCCGACAGGAGATATAGCAATCAGCCCCAGCATTTT. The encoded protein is CATKSDRRYSNQPQHF.

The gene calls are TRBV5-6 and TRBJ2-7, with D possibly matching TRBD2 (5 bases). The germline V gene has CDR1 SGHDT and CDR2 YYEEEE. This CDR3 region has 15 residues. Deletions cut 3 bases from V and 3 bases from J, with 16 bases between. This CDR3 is CASSSSLGMRYEQYF. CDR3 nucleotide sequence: TGTGCCAGCAGCTCATCACTAGGTATGCGCTACGAGCAGTACTTC.

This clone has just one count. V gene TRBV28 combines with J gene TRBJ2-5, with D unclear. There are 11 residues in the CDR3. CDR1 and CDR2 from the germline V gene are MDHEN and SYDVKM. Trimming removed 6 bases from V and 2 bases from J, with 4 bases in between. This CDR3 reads CASSQQETQYF. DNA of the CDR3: TGTGCCAGCAGCCAGCAAGAGACCCAGTACTTC.

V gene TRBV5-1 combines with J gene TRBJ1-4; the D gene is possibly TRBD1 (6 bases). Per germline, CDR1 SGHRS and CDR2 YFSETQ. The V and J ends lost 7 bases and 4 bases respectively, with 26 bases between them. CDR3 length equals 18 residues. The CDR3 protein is CASSARGKIEQRNEKLFF. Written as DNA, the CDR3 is TGCGCCAGCTCCGCCAGGGGAAAGATTGAGCAGCGTAATGAAAAACTGTTTTTT. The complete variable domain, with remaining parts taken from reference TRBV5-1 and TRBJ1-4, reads KAGVTQTPRYLIKTRGQQVTLSCSPISGHRSVSWYQQTPGQGLQFLFEYFSETQRNKGNFPGRFSGRQFSNSRSEMNVSTLELGDSALYLCASSARGKIEQRNEKLFFGSGTQLSVL.

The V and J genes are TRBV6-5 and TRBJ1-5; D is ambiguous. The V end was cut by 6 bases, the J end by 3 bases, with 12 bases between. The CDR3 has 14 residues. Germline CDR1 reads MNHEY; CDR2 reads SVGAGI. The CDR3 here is CASSQDSANQPQHF. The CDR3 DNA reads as TGTGCCAGCAGCCAGGACTCGGCCAATCAGCCCCAGCATTTT.

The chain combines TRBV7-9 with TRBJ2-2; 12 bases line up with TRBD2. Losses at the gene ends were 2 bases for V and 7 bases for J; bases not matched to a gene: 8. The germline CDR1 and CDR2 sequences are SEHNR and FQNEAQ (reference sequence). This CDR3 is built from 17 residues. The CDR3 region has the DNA TGTGCCAGCAGCTTAAGGGCTGGGACTAGCGGGTTCGGGGAGCTGTTTTTT. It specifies CASSLRAGTSGFGELFF.